The clone carrying this T cell receptor (beta chain) was observed once. The antigen is not known. The entry originates in a study of T cell clonotyping in hematopoietic cell transplantation. Findings and caveats of the study: Few recipient clonotypes overlapped donors; over 97% were de novo at given depth.

The protocol was immunoSEQ multiplex PCR, while the TCRdb copy is restricted to in-frame clones and leaves out a portion. The sample lists roughly 15,000 clones; 80% to 90% were seen once. The CDR3 extends over 14 amino acids. V gave up 0 bases and J gave up 4 bases, with 9 bases separating them. Germline CDR1 SQVTM, CDR2 ANQGSEA. This chain connects TRBV29-1 to TRBJ2-2; D is ambiguous. Material: peripheral blood mononuclear cells. The source is a woman in her thirties or forties in good health. Some clones in this sample may be carry-over from other donors' samples. CDR3 protein: CSVEDYLRTGELFF. The DNA for the CDR3 is TGCAGCGTTGAAGATTACCTACGCACCGGGGAGCTGTTTTTT.